This TCR beta chain was profiled in a study of tumor-infiltrating lymphocytes in primary liver carcinoma. Findings and limits, study-wide: Blood's top-250-clone fraction was significantly lower than that of tumors (p = 0.039). Comparison of CD4+ and CD8+ repertoires was precluded by bulk unsorted samples.

A primer matching the constant region was used to make TCR beta cDNA from approximately 500 ng of total RNA. TCR beta libraries came from three nested multiplex PCR rounds using slightly modified ARM-PCR. PCR rounds one and two used TRBV1-TRBV30 forward primers with a C-beta reverse primer for roughly 10 cycles each. TCRdb redid the calling of the multiplex PCR reads with MiXCR, one entry per CDR3 protein. The sample holds 300,000 to 400,000 distinct CDR3 sequences, about 65% seen once. Unsorted whole blood supplied the RNA, and germline DNA was extracted too. Germline loops: CDR1 SGHAT, CDR2 FQNNGV. The V and J ends lost 5 bases and 9 bases, in that order; junction bases with no gene match: 12. The CDR3 contains 16 residues. This clonotype came up many times. Its antigen is unknown.

Sample: peripheral blood. The sequence came from a man aged 40-55 years with primary liver carcinoma and hepatitis B virus infection. The chain is built from TRBV11-2 and TRBJ2-3, with 12 bases lining up with TRBD2. In nucleotides, the CDR3 is TGTGCCAGCAGCCCCAGTCTAGCGGGAGGGCCGAGGACGCAGTATTTT. The encoded protein is CASSPSLAGGPRTQYF.